This T cell receptor (beta chain) stems from a study of shared clonotypes between healthy human individuals. Study results and caveats: It was only blood that was sampled, and tissue repertoires likely differ. Large sequencing depth failed to make sorted-subset sequencing complete, rarefaction showed.

About this clone: Its specificity is not known.

Method: immunoSEQ multiplex PCR; TCRdb's copy keeps in-frame clones and lacks some. In the table there are 1.6 million or so clones, approximately 96% of which are singletons. CDR3 length: 14 amino acids. The V end was cut by 3 bases, the J end by 2 bases, with 11 bases between. Germline V gives CDR1 MNHEY, CDR2 SMNVEV (reference sequence). Sequenced: naive CD4+ T cells sorted from blood. The subset is: CD45RA+ positively selected. The chain carries TRBV27 and TRBJ2-7; D is possibly TRBD1 (5 bases). This receptor was identified in a man aged 25-40 years in good health. CDR3 sequence reads: CASSFRTLTYEQYF. The CDR3 bases are TGTGCCAGCAGTTTCCGGACACTGACCTACGAGCAGTACTTC.